This TCR beta chain was obtained from a study of Ad26.COV2.S vaccination and SARS-CoV-2 variants. Sequenced by immunoSEQ multiplex PCR; TCRdb stores in-frame clones only, minus some. In the table there are under 300,000 clones, around 85% of which are singletons. For this clone: The target antigen is unknown.

Points from the study as a whole: Estimates derived from TCR breadth and depth analyses may have underestimated total T cell responses.

The treatment here: some 20 received Ad26.COV2.S at low or high dose, single or two shots; about 5 received placebo; per-sample allocation not given. Samples analyzed were those drawn on day 63 after the first vaccine or placebo injection. V dropped 7 bases and J dropped 4; count of bases not matched to a gene: 3. CDR1 is MDHEN, CDR2 SYDVKM, per germline. The CDR3 covers 14 residues. Sequencing used peripheral blood, obtained in a trial of Ad26.COV2.S vaccine versus placebo. The chain is built from TRBV28 and TRBJ2-1; 11 nucleotides match TRBD2. This TCR derives from a person aged 18 to 59 who received the Ad26.COV2.S COVID-19 vaccine or a placebo. The CDR3 DNA sequence: TGTGCCAGCATTTGGACTAGCGGGTACAATGAGCAGTTCTTC. Protein product: CASIWTSGYNEQFF.